Listed below are T cell receptor beta chains from one sample, sequenced in a study of early T cells in non-severe SARS-CoV-2 infection. TCRdb itself ran the 5' RACE reads through MiXCR, one entry per CDR3 protein. Here the sample spans roughly 64,000 distinct CDR3 sequences, about 11% being singletons. Source: whole blood, taken at baseline. Receptors were obtained from an adult who was a healthcare worker with PCR-confirmed SARS-CoV-2 infection or an uninfected control (not recorded which). The CDR3 runs from the conserved cysteine through the conserved F or W. D genes are given only for firm matches. A row's size may be missing; if present it is once, few, many or a size class.

CDR3aa,CDR3nt,d_gene,v_gene,j_gene,abundance
CASSPPKSNEQFF,TGTGCCAGCTCACCACCGAAAAGTAATGAGCAGTTCTTC,.,TRBV18,TRBJ2-1,.
CASSQGRGVGYEQYF,TGCGCCAGCAGCCAAGGACGGGGGGTTGGCTACGAGCAGTACTTC,TRBD2,TRBV4-3,TRBJ2-7,many
CASSFLSSGGDTDTQYF,TGTGCCAGCAGTTTCTTATCAAGCGGGGGGGACACAGATACGCAGTATTTT,TRBD2,TRBV28,TRBJ2-3,.
CASSWLGGSNTGELFF,TGCGCCAGCAGCTGGCTCGGGGGTTCGAACACCGGGGAGCTGTTTTTT,.,TRBV5-1,TRBJ2-2,.
CASSLAGVRSTDTQYF,TGCGCCAGCAGCTTGGCGGGAGTTAGGAGCACAGATACGCAGTATTTT,.,TRBV5-1,TRBJ2-3,few
CASSSADRAGEKLFF,TGCGCCAGCAGCTCCGCGGACAGGGCGGGGGAAAAACTGTTTTTT,TRBD1,TRBV5-1,TRBJ1-4,few
CASSPFRGDSYEQYF,TGTGCCAGCAGTCCCTTCAGGGGTGACTCCTACGAGCAGTACTTC,.,TRBV12-3/TRBV12-4,TRBJ2-7,few
CASTGPRGSEAFF,TGTGCCAGCACCGGCCCGCGGGGGTCTGAAGCTTTCTTT,.,TRBV12-3/TRBV12-4,TRBJ1-1,.
CSASKGAEGYTF,TGCAGTGCTAGTAAAGGGGCTGAGGGCTACACCTTC,.,TRBV20-1,TRBJ1-2,.
CASSRTDSPTYEQYF,TGTGCCAGCAGCAGGACGGACAGCCCCACCTACGAGCAGTACTTC,.,TRBV3-1,TRBJ2-7,many
CASSLGPGSDTQYF,TGTGCCAGCAGCTTAGGCCCGGGGTCAGATACGCAGTATTTT,.,TRBV7-2,TRBJ2-3,.
CASSTRRRSNTEAFF,TGTGCCAGCAGCACTCGCCGGCGGTCGAACACTGAAGCTTTCTTT,.,TRBV3-1,TRBJ1-1,many
CAISVGETQYF,TGTGCCATCAGTGTTGGAGAGACCCAGTACTTC,.,TRBV10-3,TRBJ2-5,.
CSASTQSGELFF,TGCAGTGCTAGTACGCAGAGCGGGGAGCTGTTTTTT,.,TRBV20-1,TRBJ2-2,few
CASSSTQGTYGYTF,TGCGCCAGCAGCTCAACACAGGGGACCTATGGCTACACCTTC,TRBD1,TRBV5-1,TRBJ1-2,few
CAWNKWETTNYGYTF,TGTGCCTGGAATAAGTGGGAGACAACTAACTATGGCTACACCTTC,.,TRBV30,TRBJ1-2,many
CASSTRGGRGETQYF,TGTGCCAGCAGCACGAGGGGGGGCCGGGGAGAGACCCAGTACTTC,.,TRBV5-5,TRBJ2-5,few
CAIELGSGTEAFF,TGTGCCATCGAGCTGGGGTCAGGCACTGAAGCTTTCTTT,.,TRBV10-3,TRBJ1-1,few
CASTPGAEMGYTF,TGTGCCAGCACCCCGGGGGCTGAGATGGGCTACACCTTC,.,TRBV12-3/TRBV12-4,TRBJ1-2,few
CASSHPTDYSGNTIYF,TGCGCCAGCAGCCATCCCACGGACTACTCTGGAAACACCATATATTTT,.,TRBV4-1,TRBJ1-3,many
CASSPSRDGYTF,TGTGCCAGCTCCCCCAGCAGGGATGGCTACACCTTC,.,TRBV18,TRBJ1-2,few
CASSLATGTGYEQYF,TGTGCCAGCAGCTTGGCGACCGGGACAGGTTACGAGCAGTACTTC,TRBD1,TRBV11-2,TRBJ2-7,few
CASSEFPSAQFTGELFF,TGTGCCAGCAGTGAATTTCCTAGCGCACAATTCACCGGGGAGCTGTTTTTT,.,TRBV25-1,TRBJ2-2,.
CASRTEAFF,TGTGCCAGCAGAACTGAAGCTTTCTTT,.,TRBV7-4,TRBJ1-1,many
CASSSDRGRAKLDTEAFF,TGTGCCAGCAGCTCGGACAGGGGGCGAGCTAAGCTGGACACTGAAGCTTTCTTT,TRBD1,TRBV7-9,TRBJ1-1,.
CAGSALAGGGDTQYF,TGTGCCGGCAGCGCACTAGCGGGGGGTGGAGATACGCAGTATTTT,TRBD2,TRBV7-8,TRBJ2-3,once
CASSQGAQETQYF,TGCGCCAGCAGCCAGGGCGCGCAAGAGACCCAGTACTTC,.,TRBV4-3,TRBJ2-5,.